This is a list of T cell receptor beta chains from one sample in a study of cytomegalovirus exposure and HLA in healthy donors. Here immunoSEQ multiplex PCR was the method, and the copy in TCRdb shows in-frame clones only, minus some. The sample's table shows fewer than 85,000 clones. Sequencing used PBMCs. These receptors were obtained from a woman in her thirties or forties in good health and CMV-seropositive. Each CDR3 is given with its conserved first and last residue. A D gene is named only where the DNA matches it firmly.

d_gene: TRBD2; j_gene: TRBJ2-1; v_gene: TRBV11-3; CDR3aa: CASSLGSSGRPNEQFF; CDR3nt: TGTGCCAGCAGCTTAGGTTCTAGCGGGAGACCAAATGAGCAGTTCTTC
d_gene: NA; j_gene: TRBJ2-1; v_gene: TRBV15; CDR3aa: CATSTLVQRVRYNEQFF; CDR3nt: TGTGCCACCAGCACCCTTGTACAACGGGTTAGGTACAATGAGCAGTTCTTC
d_gene: TRBD1; j_gene: TRBJ1-1; v_gene: TRBV7-8; CDR3aa: CASSSIRDRDTEAFF; CDR3nt: TGTGCCAGCAGCTCGATCCGGGACAGGGACACTGAAGCTTTCTTT
d_gene: TRBD1; j_gene: TRBJ1-1; v_gene: TRBV28; CDR3aa: CASSLNKDRPNTEAFF; CDR3nt: TGTGCCAGCAGTTTAAACAAGGACAGGCCGAACACTGAAGCTTTCTTT
d_gene: NA; j_gene: TRBJ2-2; v_gene: TRBV6-1; CDR3aa: CASSTLTGSGELFF; CDR3nt: TGTGCCAGCAGTACTCTAACAGGGTCCGGGGAGCTGTTTTTT
d_gene: TRBD1; j_gene: TRBJ1-4; v_gene: TRBV30; CDR3aa: CAWSRTGVSTNEKLFF; CDR3nt: TGTGCCTGGAGTAGGACAGGCGTGTCAACTAATGAAAAACTGTTTTTT
d_gene: TRBD1; j_gene: TRBJ1-5; v_gene: TRBV2; CDR3aa: CASRRGTGRGNQPQHF; CDR3nt: TGTGCCAGCAGACGAGGGACAGGCCGCGGCAATCAGCCCCAGCATTTT
d_gene: TRBD2; j_gene: TRBJ2-7; v_gene: TRBV7-3; CDR3aa: CASSPSGLAVQYF; CDR3nt: TGTGCCAGCAGCCCCTCGGGACTAGCTGTGCAGTACTTC
d_gene: NA; j_gene: TRBJ2-3; v_gene: TRBV27; CDR3aa: CASSPGGRADTQYF; CDR3nt: TGTGCCAGCAGTCCCGGGGGTAGGGCAGATACGCAGTATTTT
d_gene: NA; j_gene: TRBJ2-2; v_gene: TRBV4-2; CDR3aa: CASSQEGQEGSGELFF; CDR3nt: TGTGCCAGCAGCCAAGAGGGGCAGGAGGGGTCCGGGGAGCTGTTTTTT
d_gene: TRBD2; j_gene: TRBJ2-5; v_gene: TRBV9; CDR3aa: CASSVVGGPGETQYF; CDR3nt: TGTGCCAGCAGCGTAGTGGGAGGGCCTGGGGAGACCCAGTACTTC
d_gene: NA; j_gene: TRBJ2-7; v_gene: TRBV9; CDR3aa: CASSPRGSGTYEQYF; CDR3nt: TGTGCCAGCAGCCCCAGGGGTTCAGGGACCTACGAGCAGTACTTC
d_gene: NA; j_gene: TRBJ2-6; v_gene: TRBV10-1; CDR3aa: CASSGGAGANVLTF; CDR3nt: TGCGCCAGCAGTGGGGGCGCCGGGGCCAACGTCCTGACTTTC
d_gene: NA; j_gene: TRBJ2-3; v_gene: TRBV28; CDR3aa: CASSFYTDTQYF; CDR3nt: TGTGCCAGCAGTTTCTACACAGATACGCAGTATTTT
d_gene: NA; j_gene: TRBJ2-7; v_gene: TRBV14; CDR3aa: CASSQEGPEQYF; CDR3nt: TGTGCCAGCAGCCAAGAGGGCCCAGAGCAGTACTTC
d_gene: TRBD2; j_gene: TRBJ2-1; v_gene: TRBV6-4; CDR3aa: CASSETSGAYNEQFF; CDR3nt: TGTGCCAGCAGTGAGACTAGCGGGGCCTACAATGAGCAGTTCTTC
d_gene: NA; j_gene: TRBJ2-5; v_gene: TRBV7-2; CDR3aa: CASSSIPGSQETQYF; CDR3nt: TGTGCCAGCAGTTCAATCCCGGGAAGCCAAGAGACCCAGTACTTC
d_gene: NA; j_gene: TRBJ2-7; v_gene: TRBV28; CDR3aa: CASSLGAAPPYEQYF; CDR3nt: TGTGCCAGCAGTTTAGGGGCAGCTCCTCCCTACGAGCAGTACTTC
d_gene: NA; j_gene: TRBJ1-3; v_gene: TRBV7-2; CDR3aa: CASSLQTGNTIYF; CDR3nt: TGTGCCAGCAGCTTACAGACTGGAAACACCATATATTTT
d_gene: NA; j_gene: TRBJ1-2; v_gene: TRBV7-8; CDR3aa: CASSQDSRSYTF; CDR3nt: TGTGCCAGCAGCCAGGACAGCCGAAGCTACACCTTC
d_gene: NA; j_gene: TRBJ1-4; v_gene: TRBV6-6; CDR3aa: CASSSRGQKEKLFF; CDR3nt: TGTGCCAGCAGCTCCAGGGGTCAAAAGGAAAAACTGTTTTTT
d_gene: NA; j_gene: TRBJ1-1; v_gene: TRBV16; CDR3aa: CASSQSAPEAFF; CDR3nt: TGTGCCAGCAGCCAATCGGCACCTGAAGCTTTCTTT
d_gene: NA; j_gene: TRBJ1-1; v_gene: TRBV25-1; CDR3aa: CASSLYTEAFF; CDR3nt: TGTGCCAGCAGTCTATACACTGAAGCTTTCTTT
d_gene: TRBD1; j_gene: TRBJ1-5; v_gene: TRBV28; CDR3aa: CASRQGADQPQHF; CDR3nt: TGTGCCAGCAGACAGGGGGCGGATCAGCCCCAGCATTTT
d_gene: NA; j_gene: TRBJ1-1; v_gene: TRBV7-9; CDR3aa: CASSLGVPNTEAFF; CDR3nt: TGTGCCAGCAGCTTGGGCGTTCCGAACACTGAAGCTTTCTTT
d_gene: TRBD1; j_gene: TRBJ2-2; v_gene: TRBV29-1; CDR3aa: CSASGTGGPNTGELFF; CDR3nt: TGCAGCGCTTCGGGGACAGGGGGGCCGAACACCGGGGAGCTGTTTTTT
d_gene: TRBD1; j_gene: TRBJ2-1; v_gene: TRBV25-1; CDR3aa: CASSDLGTGYYNEQFF; CDR3nt: TGTGCCAGCAGTGACCTCGGGACAGGGTATTACAATGAGCAGTTCTTC
d_gene: TRBD2; j_gene: TRBJ2-3; v_gene: TRBV11-3; CDR3aa: CASSLQGLAGFTDTQYF; CDR3nt: TGTGCCAGCAGCTTACAGGGACTAGCGGGTTTCACAGATACGCAGTATTTT
d_gene: NA; j_gene: TRBJ1-2; v_gene: TRBV20-1; CDR3aa: CSAQREYGYTF; CDR3nt: TGCAGTGCTCAAAGGGAGTATGGCTACACCTTC
d_gene: TRBD2; j_gene: TRBJ2-1; v_gene: TRBV5-6; CDR3aa: CASSGQLGLASRNDEQFF; CDR3nt: TGTGCCAGCAGCGGCCAACTGGGACTAGCATCCCGAAACGATGAGCAGTTCTTC
d_gene: TRBD1; j_gene: TRBJ2-3; v_gene: TRBV5-1; CDR3aa: CASSLATGGSTDTQYF; CDR3nt: TGCGCCAGCAGCTTGGCAACAGGGGGGAGCACAGATACGCAGTATTTT
d_gene: NA; j_gene: TRBJ2-3; v_gene: TRBV7-3; CDR3aa: CASSSSPSGGSTDTQYF; CDR3nt: TGTGCCAGCAGCTCCAGTCCGAGCGGAGGGAGCACAGATACGCAGTATTTT
d_gene: NA; j_gene: TRBJ2-7; v_gene: TRBV25-1; CDR3aa: CASSRGGLSSPSSYEQYF; CDR3nt: TGTGCCAGCAGTAGGGGGGGTCTCTCTTCTCCTAGCTCCTACGAGCAGTACTTC
d_gene: NA; j_gene: TRBJ1-4; v_gene: TRBV2; CDR3aa: CASSEAGLEVF; CDR3nt: TGTGCCAGCAGTGAAGCGGGACTTGAAGTTTTT
d_gene: NA; j_gene: TRBJ2-3; v_gene: TRBV29-1; CDR3aa: CSVDSLRGPTDTQYF; CDR3nt: TGCAGCGTTGATAGTTTGCGGGGGCCCACAGATACGCAGTATTTT
d_gene: NA; j_gene: TRBJ2-3; v_gene: TRBV19; CDR3aa: CASAIWGISLQGPPDTDTQYF; CDR3nt: TGTGCCAGCGCCATATGGGGCATTTCACTTCAGGGGCCCCCCGACACAGATACGCAGTATTTT
d_gene: NA; j_gene: TRBJ1-4; v_gene: TRBV4-2; CDR3aa: CASSQRPPSGTTNEKLFF; CDR3nt: TGTGCCAGCAGCCAACGACCCCCTTCAGGGACAACTAATGAAAAACTGTTTTTT
d_gene: NA; j_gene: TRBJ1-2; v_gene: TRBV5-6; CDR3aa: CASSYTGPYGYTF; CDR3nt: TGTGCCAGCAGCTACACAGGCCCTTATGGCTACACCTTC
d_gene: NA; j_gene: TRBJ2-3; v_gene: TRBV11-3; CDR3aa: CASSSRTSTDTQYF; CDR3nt: TGTGCCAGCAGCTCCCGGACTAGCACAGATACGCAGTATTTT
d_gene: TRBD2; j_gene: TRBJ2-3; v_gene: TRBV7-2; CDR3aa: CASKVGLAGPDTQYF; CDR3nt: TGTGCCAGCAAAGTAGGGCTAGCGGGCCCAGATACGCAGTATTTT
d_gene: TRBD1; j_gene: TRBJ1-2; v_gene: TRBV15; CDR3aa: CATSRDASLGTGTHGYTF; CDR3nt: TGTGCCACCAGCAGAGATGCTTCCCTTGGGACAGGCACCCATGGCTACACCTTC
d_gene: NA; j_gene: TRBJ2-5; v_gene: TRBV13; CDR3aa: CASSYKQVGTMDFQETQYF; CDR3nt: TGTGCCAGCAGCTACAAACAAGTGGGGACAATGGATTTCCAAGAGACCCAGTACTTC
d_gene: NA; j_gene: TRBJ1-2; v_gene: TRBV2; CDR3aa: CASTSTGKSYGYTF; CDR3nt: TGTGCCAGCACCTCCACAGGGAAAAGTTATGGCTACACCTTC
d_gene: TRBD2; j_gene: TRBJ2-7; v_gene: TRBV4-1; CDR3aa: CASSQDSGGAGEQYF; CDR3nt: TGCGCCAGCAGCCAAGATAGCGGGGGGGCGGGGGAGCAGTACTTC
d_gene: NA; j_gene: TRBJ2-7; v_gene: TRBV5-1; CDR3aa: CASSLGGRSTYEQYF; CDR3nt: TGCGCCAGCAGCTTGGGTGGGAGGTCCACCTACGAGCAGTACTTC
d_gene: NA; j_gene: TRBJ2-2; v_gene: TRBV29-1; CDR3aa: CSVGRTLETGELFF; CDR3nt: TGCAGCGTTGGGAGGACCCTGGAGACCGGGGAGCTGTTTTTT
d_gene: NA; j_gene: TRBJ1-3; v_gene: TRBV2; CDR3aa: CASSPRVVLGNTIYF; CDR3nt: TGTGCCAGCAGCCCGCGAGTAGTCTTGGGAAACACCATATATTTT
d_gene: NA; j_gene: TRBJ2-7; v_gene: TRBV18; CDR3aa: CASSPSVDSSYEQYF; CDR3nt: TGTGCCAGCTCACCAAGCGTAGACAGCTCCTACGAGCAGTACTTC
d_gene: TRBD1; j_gene: TRBJ1-1; v_gene: TRBV7-9; CDR3aa: CASTTTGMNTEAFF; CDR3nt: TGTGCCAGCACCACGACAGGGATGAACACTGAAGCTTTCTTT
d_gene: TRBD1; j_gene: TRBJ1-1; v_gene: TRBV2; CDR3aa: CASSDPFGTGGTEAFF; CDR3nt: TGTGCCAGCAGTGACCCTTTCGGGACAGGGGGCACTGAAGCTTTCTTT
d_gene: TRBD1; j_gene: TRBJ1-4; v_gene: TRBV2; CDR3aa: CASSAPGGSGIEKLFF; CDR3nt: TGTGCCAGCAGTGCGCCAGGGGGATCCGGCATTGAAAAACTGTTTTTT
d_gene: NA; j_gene: TRBJ1-3; v_gene: TRBV6-5; CDR3aa: CASSYSSLLRNTIYF; CDR3nt: TGTGCCAGCAGTTACTCGTCCTTACTACGGAACACCATATATTTT
d_gene: NA; j_gene: TRBJ1-1; v_gene: TRBV7-6; CDR3aa: CASSLGGKGTEAFF; CDR3nt: TGTGCCAGCAGCTTGGGGGGTAAAGGCACTGAAGCTTTCTTT
d_gene: TRBD1; j_gene: TRBJ2-7; v_gene: TRBV10-2; CDR3aa: CASSDGTGSEQYF; CDR3nt: TGCGCCAGCAGTGATGGGACAGGCAGCGAGCAGTACTTC
d_gene: TRBD1; j_gene: TRBJ1-1; v_gene: TRBV11-2; CDR3aa: CASSTETGSTEAFF; CDR3nt: TGTGCCAGCAGCACAGAGACAGGGTCCACTGAAGCTTTCTTT